The 4 T cell receptor beta chains reported below all come from one sample, sequenced in a study of blood T cell repertoires in COVID-19. Produced via immunoSEQ multiplex PCR; TCRdb's table is partial and in-frame only. The table shows around 100,000 clones, with approximately 91% occurring only once. The sequencing input was peripheral blood. These receptors were collected from a woman in her sixties with acute or convalescent COVID-19.

The genes are TRBV10-3 and TRBJ2-3; 10 bases are shared with TRBD2. The ends lost 5 bases at V and 3 bases at J; junction bases unmatched: 8. Germline V gene sequence: CDR1 ENHRY, CDR2 SYGVKD. The CDR3 consists of 16 residues. The CDR3, as DNA: TGTGCCATCAGTACATCTCTAGCGGGAGCGACAGATACGCAGTATTTT. Translation: CAISTSLAGATDTQYF.

The chain has TRBV10-1 and TRBJ2-1; 8 bases match TRBD2. This CDR3 contains 15 residues. V trimming: 6 bases; J trimming: 3 bases; junction bases outside the gene matches: 7. In germline, CDR1 is WNHNN, CDR2 SYGVQD (reference sequence). The CDR3 is CASSLSGSRYNEQFF. The CDR3 DNA follows: TGCGCCAGCAGCCTAAGCGGGAGCCGCTACAATGAGCAGTTCTTC.

The chain joins TRBV7-3 to TRBJ2-2; 8 bases agree with TRBD2. This CDR3 spans 16 amino acids. V gave up 3 bases and J gave up 6 bases; unmatched junction bases: 9. Germline CDR1 SGHTA, CDR2 FQGTGA. CDR3 sequence reads: CASSFTPAGGSGELFF. Written as DNA, the CDR3 is TGTGCCAGCAGCTTTACTCCCGCGGGAGGCTCCGGGGAGCTGTTTTTT.

J is TRBJ1-5 and V is TRBV5-1; no definite D call. CDR1 is SGHRS and CDR2 is YFSETQ in the germline V gene. The CDR3 is made up of 14 amino acids. V was clipped by 0 bases and J by 3 bases, with 7 bases between them. The CDR3 sequence is CASSLGGFNQPQHF. For the CDR3, the DNA is TGCGCCAGCAGCTTGGGAGGGTTCAATCAGCCCCAGCATTTT.